This paragraph covers one T cell receptor (beta chain) sequence. The antigen remains unidentified. The data derive from a study of OX40 agonist ivuxolimab in advanced cancers. Study summary: Patients receiving dose escalation had hepatocellular carcinoma, melanoma, renal cell or head and neck cancer. Partial responses were achieved by three patients: one hepatocellular carcinoma, two cutaneous melanoma.

Whole-study results and caveats: Nonresponders, in some cases, also had low normalized T-cell clonal expansion. No determination was made of the antigen specificity of the expanded peripheral T cells.

CDR1 and CDR2 (germline): MNHEY, SMNVEV (reference sequence). This CDR3 is built from 16 residues. With 1 base removed from V and 4 bases from J, the gap between germline ends came to 14 bases. TCRdb's table, derived via immunoSEQ multiplex PCR, lists solely in-frame clones and lacks some. Among over 55,000 clones listed, around 90% were seen once. V usage is TRBV27 and J usage is TRBJ2-1; no clear D gene. Sequenced here: CD4+ or CD8+ T cells sorted from blood, sampled in a trial of the OX40 agonist ivuxolimab. The TCR was taken from an adult with an advanced solid tumor such as melanoma, head and neck, liver or kidney cancer. CDR3 in DNA: TGTGCCAGCAGTTTATACGGGCAGACTGCATACAATGAGCAGTTCTTC. It translates to CASSLYGQTAYNEQFF.